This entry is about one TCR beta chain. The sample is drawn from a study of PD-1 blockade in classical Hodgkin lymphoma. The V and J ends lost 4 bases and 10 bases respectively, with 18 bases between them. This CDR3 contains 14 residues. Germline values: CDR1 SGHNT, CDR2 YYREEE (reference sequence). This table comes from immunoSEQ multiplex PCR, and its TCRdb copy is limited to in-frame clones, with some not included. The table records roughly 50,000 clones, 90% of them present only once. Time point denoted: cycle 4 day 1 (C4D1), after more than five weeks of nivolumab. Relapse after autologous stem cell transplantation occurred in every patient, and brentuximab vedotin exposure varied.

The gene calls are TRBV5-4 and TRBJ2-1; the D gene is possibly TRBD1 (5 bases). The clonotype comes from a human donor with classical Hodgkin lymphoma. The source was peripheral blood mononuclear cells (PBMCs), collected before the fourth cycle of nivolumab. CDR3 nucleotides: TGTGCCAGCAGCCGGAACCTCAGGGAAGACGAGCAGTTCTTC. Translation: CASSRNLREDEQFF.